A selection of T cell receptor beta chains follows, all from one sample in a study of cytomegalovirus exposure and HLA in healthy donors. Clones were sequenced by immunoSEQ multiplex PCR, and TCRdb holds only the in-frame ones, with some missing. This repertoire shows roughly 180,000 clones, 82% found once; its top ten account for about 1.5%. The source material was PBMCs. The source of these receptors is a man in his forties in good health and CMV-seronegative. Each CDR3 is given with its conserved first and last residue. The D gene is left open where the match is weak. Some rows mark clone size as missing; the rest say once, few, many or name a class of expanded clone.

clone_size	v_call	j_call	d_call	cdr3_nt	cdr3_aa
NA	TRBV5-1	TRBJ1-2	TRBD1	TGCGCCAGCAGCCCCTCCGGGACAGGGTTCTATGGCTACACCTTC	CASSPSGTGFYGYTF
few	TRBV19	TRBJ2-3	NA	TGTGCCAGTAGTGTTAATTCCCGCACAGATACGCAGTATTTT	CASSVNSRTDTQYF
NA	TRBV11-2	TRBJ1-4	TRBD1	TGTGCCAGCAGCGGGGACAGGGGGCGTGGTGGTGAAAAACTGTTTTTT	CASSGDRGRGGEKLFF
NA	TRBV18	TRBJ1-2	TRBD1	TGTGCCAGCTCACCAACTGGACAGGGAGGGGCCGGTGGCTACACCTTC	CASSPTGQGGAGGYTF
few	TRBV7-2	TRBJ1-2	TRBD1	TGTGCCAGCAGCTCCGGACAGGGGAATGGCTACACCTTC	CASSSGQGNGYTF
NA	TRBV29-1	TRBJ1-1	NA	TGCAGCGTCTTAAGGGGCCTGAACACTGAAGCTTTCTTT	CSVLRGLNTEAFF
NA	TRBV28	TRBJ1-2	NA	TGTGCCAGCAGTGGCGGCCCTCAAATGGGTGGCTACACCTTC	CASSGGPQMGGYTF
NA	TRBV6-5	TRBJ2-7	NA	TGTGCCAGCAGTCGGGCCTACCGGAGGCTATACGAGCAGTACTTC	CASSRAYRRLYEQYF
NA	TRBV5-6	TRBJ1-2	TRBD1	TGTGCCAGCAGCCCCCGTAGAGGGGGCGGCTACACCTTC	CASSPRRGGGYTF
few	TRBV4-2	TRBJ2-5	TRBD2	TGTGCCAGCAGCCAAGGATCCGCAGGGAGGGAAGAGACCCAGTACTTC	CASSQGSAGREETQYF
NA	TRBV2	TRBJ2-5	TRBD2	TGTGCCGTTAGACGAGGGAGCGGGGGGGCAGCAGAGACCCAGTACTTC	CAVRRGSGGAAETQYF